The subject of this entry is one T cell receptor beta chain. These data come from a study of blood T cell repertoires in COVID-19. Patients at the Seattle site were enrolled during active infection and followed longitudinally. CDR1 is SGHDN, CDR2 FVKESK, per germline. CDR3 length equals 13 residues. Between the trimmed V and J ends, which lost 5 bases and 0 bases, there was a span of 7 bases. Method: immunoSEQ multiplex PCR; TCRdb's copy keeps in-frame clones and lacks some. This table has under 300,000 clones, about nine tenths appearing once. The sample was peripheral blood. The sequence was collected from a man aged 25-45 years with COVID-19, enrolled during active disease. The chain recombines TRBV14 with TRBJ1-1; D is unclear. CDR3 amino acids: CASSTGLNTEAFF. DNA of the CDR3: TGTGCCAGCAGCACCGGGTTGAACACTGAAGCTTTCTTT.